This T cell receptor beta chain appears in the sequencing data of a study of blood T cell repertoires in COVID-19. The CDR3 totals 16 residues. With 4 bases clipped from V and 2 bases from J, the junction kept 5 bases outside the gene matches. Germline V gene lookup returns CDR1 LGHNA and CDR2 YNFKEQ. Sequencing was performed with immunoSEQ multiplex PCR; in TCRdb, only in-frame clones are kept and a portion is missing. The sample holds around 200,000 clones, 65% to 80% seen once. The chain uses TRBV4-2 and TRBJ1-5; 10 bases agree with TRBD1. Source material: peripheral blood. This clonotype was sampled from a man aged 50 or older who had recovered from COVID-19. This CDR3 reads CASSLDRGIGNQPQHF. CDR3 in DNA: TGTGCCAGCAGCCTGGACAGGGGGATCGGCAATCAGCCCCAGCATTTT.